The 2 T cell receptor beta chains presented below share a single source sample, sequenced in a study of CD8+CD57+ T cells in acquired aplastic anemia. Genomic DNA templated the TCR beta VDJ and CDR3 profiling. In TCRdb, the reads were re-called with MiXCR into one record per CDR3 protein. The table has hundreds of thousands of distinct CDR3 sequences, 65% to 80% seen once; the top ten hold approximately 3.8%. The sequencing input was sorted CD4+, CD8+, or CD8+CD57+ T cells (not recorded which) from PBMCs. These receptor sequences come from a human donor in good health, serving as a control.

This clonotype has ten or more counts. This sequence joins TRBV20-1 and TRBJ2-2, with 9 nucleotides matching TRBD1. The germline CDR1 and CDR2 sequences are DFQATT and SNEGSKA (reference sequence). This CDR3 contains 14 residues. With V trimmed by 6 bases and J by 4 bases, 6 bases remained unmatched. The CDR3 spells CSATGGFGTGELFF. CDR3 DNA: TGCAGTGCAACAGGGGGCTTTGGCACCGGGGAGCTGTTTTTT.

This clonotype turned up a few times. Germline and junction disagree at one end, which may indicate a read error. The V call is TRBV10-1, the J call TRBJ2-1, with 7 bases matching TRBD2. The length of the CDR3 is 11 residues. Germline loops: CDR1 WNHNN, CDR2 SYGVQD (reference sequence). CDR3 DNA sequence: TGTGCCAGTGGGGAGGGAAATGAGCAGTTCTTC. Encoded protein: CASGEGNEQFF.